A single sample gave rise to the 25 T cell receptor beta chains below, sequenced in a study of beta chain features in type 1 diabetes. The entirety of the isolated RNA underwent reverse transcription, so expressed TCRB transcripts were sequenced. The method was immunoSEQ multiplex PCR; TCRdb's version includes in-frame clones alone and lacks a portion of them. This table holds 640,000 or so clones, over 13% found once. The antigens of these receptors remain unknown. Study-wide points: In every one of the four CD4+ subsets, TCRB CDR3s were moderately but significantly shorter in Type 1 diabetes patients.

Material for sequencing was naive CD4+ T cells from blood. These receptors were obtained from a man younger than 30 with type 1 diabetes.

This sequence joins TRBV30 and TRBJ2-3; TRBD2 agrees at 15 bases. With V trimmed by 4 bases and J by 4 bases, 12 bases remained unmatched. The CDR3 totals 18 residues. Germline loops: CDR1 GTSNPN, CDR2 SVGIG (reference sequence). In DNA form, the CDR3 reads TGTGCCTGGAATTCTAGGACTAGCGGGGGGGCGATTCCAGATACGCAGTATTTT. Amino acids: CAWNSRTSGGAIPDTQYF. Supplemented by reference TRBV30 and TRBJ2-3, the full variable domain reads SQTIHQWPATLVQPVGSPLSLECTVEGTSNPNLYWYRQAAGRGLQLLFYSVGIGQISSEVPQNLSASRPQDRQFILSSKKLLLSDSGFYLCAWNSRTSGGAIPDTQYFGPGTRLTVL.

This clone was counted a few times. V is TRBV5-6 and J is TRBJ2-1; a weak D match, TRBD2 (5 bases). The CDR3 has 17 amino acids. V gave up 5 bases and J gave up 0 bases, with 18 bases separating them. Germline-derived CDR1 and CDR2 are SGHDT and YYEEEE. CDR3 amino acids: CASRPPRRPTSYNEQFF. The CDR3 DNA is TGTGCCAGCAGGCCACCTAGGAGGCCCACCTCCTACAATGAGCAGTTCTTC.

The genes are TRBV9 and TRBJ2-1, with 8 bases matching TRBD2. Germline V gene sequence: CDR1 SGDLS, CDR2 YYNGEE. V lost 3 bases and J lost 9; bases outside the gene matches: 8. This CDR3 comprises 14 residues. The CDR3 reads CASSGSGKGVEQFF. CDR3 DNA: TGTGCCAGCAGCGGTAGCGGGAAGGGAGTTGAGCAGTTCTTC.

This CDR3 is CASSPELAGRREQFF. The CDR3 nucleotides read TGTGCCAGCAGTCCAGAACTAGCGGGAAGACGTGAGCAGTTCTTC. The gene calls are TRBV7-3 and TRBJ2-1; 10 positions agree with TRBD2. Germline CDR1 is SGHTA and CDR2 is FQGTGA. After removal of 6 bases from V and 9 bases from J, the junction contained 11 bases not matched to a gene. The CDR3 covers 15 residues.

This clone has a handful of counts. This chain connects TRBV7-2 to TRBJ2-7, with 8 bases lining up with TRBD2. CDR1 and CDR2 from the germline V gene are SGHTA and FQGNSA. The CDR3 runs 15 residues. The trim removed 5 bases at V and 7 bases at J, leaving 13 bases unmatched. The CDR3 reads CASSPRGSGAGEQYF. The CDR3 DNA reads as TGTGCCAGCAGCCCCCGGGGTAGCGGGGCTGGGGAGCAGTACTTC.

The chain has TRBV5-1 and TRBJ1-2; 9 bases are a match to TRBD1. V gave up 4 bases and J gave up 4 bases; unmatched junction bases: 5. CDR1 is SGHRS, CDR2 YFSETQ, per germline. This CDR3 contains 14 residues. This chain's CDR3 is CASSVGQGGYGYTF. The CDR3 DNA follows: TGCGCCAGCAGCGTGGGACAGGGAGGCTATGGCTACACCTTC.

The chain combines TRBV19 with TRBJ2-5, with 7 bases that match TRBD2. V lost 5 bases and J lost 2; bases outside the gene matches: 2. CDR3 length equals 13 residues. The germline CDR1 and CDR2 sequences are LNHDA and SQIVND (reference sequence). In nucleotides, the CDR3 is TGTGCCAGTAGTGGGAGGGTTCAAGAGACCCAGTACTTC. This gives the protein CASSGRVQETQYF.

The chain links TRBV11-2 to TRBJ1-6, with unresolved D. The CDR3 runs to 14 residues. The germline V gene encodes CDR1 SGHAT and CDR2 FQNNGV. Trimming removed 5 bases from V and 10 bases from J, with 15 bases in between. This CDR3 is CASSVSGLGSPLHF. CDR3 DNA sequence: TGTGCCAGCAGCGTATCGGGGTTAGGCTCACCCCTCCACTTT.

A few counts support this clone. The chain joins TRBV14 to TRBJ2-3; weak D call: TRBD2 (5 bases). Trimming shortened V by 5 bases and J by 4 bases, and 13 bases separated the two germline ends. Germline CDR1 reads SGHDN; CDR2 reads FVKESK. The CDR3 totals 14 residues. In DNA, the CDR3 is TGTGCCAGCAGCACTGGGGAGCTCCCAGATACGCAGTATTTT. Translated, it gives CASSTGELPDTQYF. Full variable domain (outside the CDR3, taken from reference TRBV14 and TRBJ2-3): EAGVTQFPSHSVIEKGQTVTLRCDPISGHDNLYWYRRVMGKEIKFLLHFVKESKQDESGMPNNRFLAERTGGTYSTLKVQPAELEDSGVYFCASSTGELPDTQYFGPGTRLTVL.

This chain uses TRBV9 with TRBJ2-7, with a weak D call TRBD1 (6 bases). The germline CDR1 and CDR2 sequences are SGDLS and YYNGEE. V lost 1 base and J lost 6, with 11 bases in between. The CDR3 consists of 13 residues. This chain's CDR3 is CASSVFGGGEQYF. The CDR3 DNA reads as TGTGCCAGCAGCGTATTTGGGGGCGGCGAGCAGTACTTC.

There are a few counts of this clone. V and J are TRBV28 and TRBJ2-3; TRBD2 matches 13 bases. J gave up 13 bases and V 6 bases, and 16 bases lay outside the gene matches. Per germline, CDR1 MDHEN and CDR2 SYDVKM. CDR3 length: 16 amino acids. The CDR3 region is CASSPRAGLAGTEKYF. The CDR3 DNA follows: TGTGCCAGCAGCCCCAGGGCGGGACTAGCGGGGACCGAGAAGTATTTT.

The CDR3 loop is CATSAPQNTDTQYF. Written as DNA, the CDR3 is TGTGCCACCAGCGCCCCCCAGAACACAGATACGCAGTATTTT. V and J are TRBV15 and TRBJ2-3; D call uncertain. CDR1 is LNHNV and CDR2 is YYDKDF in the germline V gene (reference sequence). V was clipped by 5 bases and J by 2 bases, with 11 bases between them. This CDR3 comprises 14 residues.

This chain uses TRBV28 with TRBJ2-6, with D possibly being TRBD1 (5 bases). Germline CDR1 MDHEN, CDR2 SYDVKM. The CDR3 runs to 18 residues. Trimming left V 6 bases short and J 5 bases short, with 23 bases between. The CDR3 spells CASRLQGLSRGWANVLTF. Here the CDR3 DNA reads TGTGCCAGCAGGCTTCAGGGTTTGAGTCGTGGCTGGGCCAACGTCCTGACTTTC.

This clone has only a few counts. The DNA for the CDR3 is TGTGCCATCAGGCCCCTGGGACTAGCCTACAATGAGCAGTTCTTC. Residues: CAIRPLGLAYNEQFF. The chain recombines TRBV10-3 with TRBJ2-1; 8 bases map to TRBD2. Germline V gene lookup returns CDR1 ENHRY and CDR2 SYGVKD. CDR3 length equals 15 residues. After removal of 6 bases from V and 2 bases from J, the junction contained 6 bases not matched to a gene.

V and J are TRBV5-1 and TRBJ1-1, with D hard to call. The CDR3 contains 15 residues. CDR1 and CDR2 (germline): SGHRS, YFSETQ. The V and J ends lost 0 bases and 0 bases respectively, with 9 bases between them. CDR3 nucleotide sequence: TGCGCCAGCAGCTTGGCAGGCAGAGTGAACACTGAAGCTTTCTTT. Amino acids: CASSLAGRVNTEAFF.

J is TRBJ2-7 and V is TRBV2; 12 bases match TRBD2. The CDR3 is 16 amino acids. Germline CDR1 SNHLY, CDR2 FYNNEI. Losses at the gene ends were 4 bases for V and 0 bases for J; bases not matched to a gene: 4. CDR3 protein: CASSARTSGISYEQYF. The CDR3 nucleotides read TGTGCCAGCAGTGCCCGGACTAGCGGGATCTCCTACGAGCAGTACTTC.

This rearrangement joins TRBV25-1 to TRBJ1-1; maybe TRBD1 (6 bases). Germline-derived CDR1 and CDR2 are MGHDK and SYGVNS. This CDR3 spans 14 amino acids. V was pared by 1 base and J by 6 bases, with 12 bases between. The CDR3 DNA is TGTGCCAGCAGTGAATCAGGGGCAAGGGCTGAAGCTTTCTTT. Its translation: CASSESGARAEAFF. Full variable domain (remainder filled in from reference TRBV25-1 and TRBJ1-1): EADIYQTPRYLVIGTGKKITLECSQTMGHDKMYWYQQDPGMELHLIHYSYGVNSTEKGDLSSESTVSRIRTEHFPLTLESARPSHTSQYLCASSESGARAEAFFGQGTRLTVV.

This chain connects TRBV7-3 to TRBJ1-2; 11 bases map to TRBD1. V was pared by 5 bases and J by 4 bases, with 6 bases of the junction left unmatched. The CDR3 totals 15 residues. From germline, CDR1 is SGHTA and CDR2 FQGTGA. CDR3 amino acids: CASSTDRGPGYGYTF. In DNA form, the CDR3 reads TGTGCCAGCAGCACGGACAGGGGGCCTGGCTATGGCTACACCTTC.

The rearrangement links TRBV30 to TRBJ1-4; 7 bases match TRBD1. CDR1 and CDR2 from the germline V gene are GTSNPN and SVGIG (reference sequence). This CDR3 spans 13 amino acids. Trimming took 8 bases from V and 5 from J; bases not matched to a gene: 8. CDR3 sequence reads: CAQRGTVNEKLFF. CDR3 nucleotide sequence: TGTGCCCAAAGGGGGACAGTGAATGAAAAACTGTTTTTT.

This clone was seen a few times. This chain joins TRBV9 and TRBJ2-1; 8 bases are a match to TRBD2. From germline, CDR1 is SGDLS and CDR2 YYNGEE. This CDR3 contains 14 residues. J lost 8 bases, V lost 5 bases, and 9 bases had no gene match. CDR3 sequence reads: CASRSAGGSYEQFF. For the CDR3, the DNA is TGTGCCAGCAGATCGGCGGGAGGTTCCTATGAGCAGTTCTTC.

This clone was recorded a few times. The V gene is TRBV13, the J gene TRBJ2-3, with 8 nucleotides matching TRBD2. The CDR3 has 16 residues. V lost 1 base and J lost 1; bases outside the gene matches: 4. Germline loops: CDR1 PRHDT, CDR2 FYEKMQ (reference sequence). The CDR3 DNA is TGTGCCAGCAGCTTAGAAGCGGGGGTCGGCACAGATACGCAGTATTTT. It yields the protein CASSLEAGVGTDTQYF.

This clone was seen a handful of times. The chain employs TRBV29-1 and TRBJ1-1; D is possibly TRBD1 (5 bases). V gave up 1 base and J gave up 5 bases, with 14 bases separating them. This CDR3 has 14 amino acids. Germline V gives CDR1 SQVTM, CDR2 ANQGSEA. The CDR3 protein is CSVEALGRSTEAFF. CDR3 nucleotide sequence: TGCAGCGTTGAAGCCTTGGGACGCTCTACTGAAGCTTTCTTT.

There are a few counts of this clone. The V gene is TRBV7-2, the J gene TRBJ1-2; D not resolved. This CDR3 has 15 amino acids. Trimming stripped 5 bases from V and 1 base from J, with 14 bases between. Germline V gene sequence: CDR1 SGHTA, CDR2 FQGNSA. The CDR3 DNA sequence: TGTGCCAGCAGCGGTTCGGGAGACCTTAACTATGGCTACACCTTC. It codes for CASSGSGDLNYGYTF.

This chain joins TRBV15 and TRBJ1-1; D gene unclear. V lost 4 bases, J lost 6 bases, and 15 bases lay in between. Germline values: CDR1 LNHNV, CDR2 YYDKDF (reference sequence). This CDR3 has 14 amino acids. The CDR3 sequence: CATSTYTELAEAFF. The DNA of the CDR3 is TGTGCCACCAGCACCTATACGGAGCTGGCTGAAGCTTTCTTT. The whole variable domain, filled in from reference TRBV15 and TRBJ1-1, reads DAMVIQNPRYQVTQFGKPVTLSCSQTLNHNVMYWYQQKSSQAPKLLFHYYDKDFNNEADTPDNFQSRRPNTSFCFLDIRSPGLGDTAMYLCATSTYTELAEAFFGQGTRLTVV.

The chain is built from TRBV4-3 and TRBJ2-1, with TRBD2 identical over 8 bases. The CDR3 spans 17 residues. CDR1 is LGHNA, CDR2 YSLEER, per germline. V lost 5 bases to trimming and J lost 3 bases; unmatched junction nucleotides: 12. Here the CDR3 reads CASSAHSGTSIYNEQFF. The CDR3 coding sequence is TGCGCCAGCAGCGCCCACTCCGGGACTAGTATCTACAATGAGCAGTTCTTC.